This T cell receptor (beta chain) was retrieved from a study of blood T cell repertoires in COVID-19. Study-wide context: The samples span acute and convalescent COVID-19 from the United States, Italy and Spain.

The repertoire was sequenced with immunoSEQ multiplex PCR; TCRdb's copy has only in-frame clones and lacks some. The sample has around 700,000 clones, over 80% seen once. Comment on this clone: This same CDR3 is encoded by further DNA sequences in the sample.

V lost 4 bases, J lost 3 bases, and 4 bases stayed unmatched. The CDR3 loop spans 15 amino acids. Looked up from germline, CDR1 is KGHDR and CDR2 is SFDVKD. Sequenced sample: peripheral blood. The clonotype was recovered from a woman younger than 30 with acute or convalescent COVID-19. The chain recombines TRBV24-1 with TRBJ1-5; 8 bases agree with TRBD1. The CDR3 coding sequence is TGTGCCACCAGTGACGGACAGGGTTACAATCAGCCCCAGCATTTT. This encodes CATSDGQGYNQPQHF.